What follows are 16 T cell receptor beta chains derived from one specimen sequenced in a study of PD-1 blockade in classical Hodgkin lymphoma. Stated time point: cycle 4 day 1 (C4D1), after around six weeks of nivolumab. There was relapse after autologous stem cell transplantation in every patient, and there was variation in brentuximab vedotin exposure. Generated by immunoSEQ multiplex PCR, the TCRdb table keeps only in-frame clones and is missing some. The table lists over 80,000 clones, around 80% of them singletons. The sample here was peripheral blood mononuclear cells (PBMCs), taken before the fourth cycle of nivolumab. The receptor set was obtained from a human donor with classical Hodgkin lymphoma.

As regards this clone: A junction boundary mismatches the germline segment, possibly from a read error. The genes are TRBV7-6 and TRBJ2-1, with TRBD2 matching 8 bases. The CDR3 has 14 residues. CDR1 SGHVS and CDR2 FNYEAQ come from the germline V gene. CDR3 sequence (DNA): TGTGCCAGCAGCCTAGCGGGCGGGCCTAATGAGCAGTTCTTC. Amino acid sequence: CASSLAGGPNEQFF.

This clone was counted once. The chain joins TRBV2 to TRBJ2-3; D not resolved. V shed 7 bases and J shed 7 bases, with 6 bases lying between them. The CDR3 has 10 amino acids. CDR1 is SNHLY, CDR2 FYNNEI, per germline. The CDR3 loop is CASTRNTQYF. Written as DNA, the CDR3 is TGTGCCAGCACGAGGAATACGCAGTATTTT.

The CDR3 bases are TGCGCCAGCAGCTTGGCGGGGAGAACTGAAGCTTTCTTT. Its protein is CASSLAGRTEAFF. J is TRBJ1-1 and V is TRBV5-1, with unresolved D. Germline CDR1 reads SGHRS; CDR2 reads YFSETQ. The CDR3 totals 13 residues. V was trimmed by 0 bases and J by 5 bases, leaving 8 bases between them. The whole variable domain, filled in from reference TRBV5-1 and TRBJ1-1, reads KAGVTQTPRYLIKTRGQQVTLSCSPISGHRSVSWYQQTPGQGLQFLFEYFSETQRNKGNFPGRFSGRQFSNSRSEMNVSTLELGDSALYLCASSLAGRTEAFFGQGTRLTVV.

The rearrangement uses TRBV25-1 and TRBJ1-2; D is unresolved. With 3 bases removed from V and 7 bases from J, the gap between germline ends came to 3 bases. CDR1 MGHDK and CDR2 SYGVNS come from the germline V gene. This CDR3 comprises 10 residues. CDR3 sequence (DNA): TGTGCCAGCAGTGATCTTGGCTACACCTTC. As protein: CASSDLGYTF.

The J gene is TRBJ1-6, the V gene TRBV7-2, with 8 bases aligning to TRBD1. The CDR3 runs 15 residues. The V and J ends lost 4 bases and 9 bases, in that order; junction bases with no gene match: 8. Germline V lookup: CDR1 SGHTA, CDR2 FQGNSA. In DNA form, the CDR3 reads TGTGCCAGCAGCTCCTGGACAGGGCAGGCTTCACCCCTCCACTTT. It codes for CASSSWTGQASPLHF. Full variable domain (remainder filled in from reference TRBV7-2 and TRBJ1-6): GAGVSQSPSNKVTEKGKDVELRCDPISGHTALYWYRQSLGQGLEFLIYFQGNSAPDKSGLPSDRFSAERTGGSVSTLTIQRTQQEDSAVYLCASSSWTGQASPLHFGNGTRLTVT.

This clone was recorded once. The rearrangement uses TRBV4-1 and TRBJ2-3; D unclear. With 1 base removed from V and 2 bases from J, the gap between germline ends came to 13 bases. CDR3 size: 16 residues. Germline lookup yields CDR1 MGHRA and CDR2 YSYEKL. The CDR3 spells CASSQAKGWPTDTQYF. The CDR3 DNA follows: TGCGCCAGCAGCCAAGCCAAAGGATGGCCCACAGATACGCAGTATTTT.

The genes are TRBV7-9 and TRBJ2-6; 8 positions match TRBD1. There are 18 residues in the CDR3. The germline gives CDR1 SEHNR, CDR2 FQNEAQ (reference sequence). V lost 5 bases and J lost 0; bases outside the gene matches: 9. CDR3 bases: TGTGCCAGCAGCCCCGAGACAGGGGTGCGCTCTGGGGCCAACGTCCTGACTTTC. Its protein product is CASSPETGVRSGANVLTF.

J is TRBJ2-2 and V is TRBV19; TRBD2 matches 8 bases. Per the germline V gene, CDR1 is LNHDA and CDR2 is SQIVND (reference sequence). With V trimmed by 6 bases and J by 1 base, 7 bases remained unmatched. The CDR3 extends over 16 amino acids. This CDR3 is CASRDYSGGNTGELFF. The CDR3 DNA reads TGTGCCAGTAGGGACTACAGCGGGGGGAACACCGGGGAGCTGTTTTTT.

This clone was counted a few times. V usage is TRBV7-3 and J usage is TRBJ2-2, with 11 bases fitting TRBD2. CDR1 and CDR2 (germline): SGHTA, FQGTGA. After removal of 4 bases from V and 1 base from J, the junction contained 11 bases not matched to a gene. The CDR3 has 19 residues. DNA of the CDR3: TGTGCCAGCAGCTCCATAGGGCTAGCGGGAGGTCGGAACACCGGGGAGCTGTTTTTT. Its protein product is CASSSIGLAGGRNTGELFF. Filled out from reference TRBV7-3 and TRBJ2-2, the complete variable domain reads GAGVSQTPSNKVTEKGKYVELRCDPISGHTALYWYRQSLGQGPEFLIYFQGTGAADDSGLPNDRFFAVRPEGSVSTLKIQRTERGDSAVYLCASSSIGLAGGRNTGELFFGEGSRLTVL.

V usage is TRBV10-3 and J usage is TRBJ2-3, with D possibly matching TRBD1 (6 bases). Germline CDR1 and CDR2: ENHRY and SYGVKD. V was pared by 4 bases and J by 0 bases, with 11 bases between. CDR3 length: 15 residues. CDR3 nucleotides: TGTGCCATCAGTGCCCCGGACAGAAGCACAGATACGCAGTATTTT. The encoded protein is CAISAPDRSTDTQYF.

The table lists this clone with a count of one. The rearrangement links TRBV5-6 to TRBJ1-5, with D unclear. Per germline, CDR1 SGHDT and CDR2 YYEEEE. Trimming took off 4 bases at V and 6 bases at J, with 11 bases between the two ends. The CDR3 is 13 amino acids. The CDR3: CASSPNRGQPQHF. CDR3 DNA sequence: TGTGCCAGCAGCCCGAATCGGGGTCAGCCCCAGCATTTT.

V usage is TRBV11-2 and J usage is TRBJ1-2; no definite D call. Germline CDR1 is SGHAT and CDR2 is FQNNGV. This CDR3 region has 14 residues. V was clipped by 6 bases and J by 8 bases, with 19 bases between them. The CDR3 DNA is TGTGCCAGCAGTCTAGTTCCGGGTTGGGGAGGCTACACCTTC. Translation: CASSLVPGWGGYTF.

The chain joins TRBV6-5 to TRBJ1-1; 8 bases align to TRBD1. The CDR3 totals 16 residues. The germline V gene has CDR1 MNHEY and CDR2 SVGAGI. Trimming removed 2 bases from V and 4 bases from J; junction bases left unmatched: 9. The CDR3 spells CASSYPRTGGFTEAFF. The DNA for the CDR3 is TGTGCCAGCAGTTACCCTAGAACAGGGGGGTTCACTGAAGCTTTCTTT.

This clone was detected only a few times. The chain joins TRBV7-9 to TRBJ1-4; possibly TRBD1 for D (6 bases). The CDR3 sequence is 18 residues long. Germline CDR1 reads SEHNR; CDR2 reads FQNEAQ (reference sequence). V was pared by 3 bases and J by 6 bases, with 23 bases between. CDR3 sequence reads: CASSFFYTMGGWDEKLFF. The CDR3, as DNA: TGTGCCAGCAGCTTTTTCTACACTATGGGGGGCTGGGATGAAAAACTGTTTTTT.

This chain links TRBV5-1 with TRBJ2-7; TRBD1 is a possible D gene (6 bases). This CDR3 contains 14 residues. Germline lookup yields CDR1 SGHRS and CDR2 YFSETQ. The germline V and J ends were trimmed by 2 bases and 0 bases, with 9 bases remaining between them. As DNA, the CDR3 is TGCGCCAGCAGCTTACAGGGCATCTCCTACGAGCAGTACTTC. This translates into CASSLQGISYEQYF.

The V call is TRBV4-1, the J call TRBJ2-6; D gene ambiguous. The V end lost 0 bases, the J end lost 4 bases, and 10 bases lay between the germline ends. Germline CDR1 and CDR2: MGHRA and YSYEKL. CDR3 length: 16 residues. CDR3 in amino acids: CASSQDLGSGANVLTF. The CDR3 DNA reads TGCGCCAGCAGCCAAGATTTGGGCTCCGGGGCCAACGTCCTGACTTTC.